This T cell receptor beta chain was profiled in a study of blood T cell repertoires in COVID-19. CDR3 length: 14 residues. V was trimmed by 3 bases and J by 7 bases, leaving 16 bases between them. Germline CDR1 reads SGDLS; CDR2 reads YYNGEE. Profiling relied on immunoSEQ multiplex PCR, and the TCRdb table lists in-frame clones only, not all of them. This sample yields roughly 70,000 clones, of which about nine tenths are seen a single time; roughly 3.2% belongs to the top ten. V gene TRBV9 combines with J gene TRBJ2-5, with D maybe TRBD2 (6 bases). The receptor was derived from a man between 50 and 59 years old with active COVID-19. Source material: peripheral blood. The CDR3 DNA reads TGTGCCAGCAGCGCATCCGGGACTCCCTGGACCCAGTACTTC. It specifies CASSASGTPWTQYF. Complete variable domain (other parts from reference TRBV9 and TRBJ2-5): DSGVTQTPKHLITATGQRVTLRCSPRSGDLSVYWYQQSLDQGLQFLIQYYNGEERAKGNILERFSAQQFPDLHSELNLSSLELGDSALYFCASSASGTPWTQYFGPGTRLLVL.